Described below is a single T cell receptor (beta chain) sequence and its context. Its target is unknown. The data were obtained in a study of T cell clusters in autoimmune cytopenias. Study conclusions and caveats: No cluster-lack signature appeared between secondary cytopenia and chronic lymphocytic leukemia patients, apparently due to lymphoma masking. TRB repertoire shifts in secondary cytopenia and chronic lymphocytic leukemia mostly reflected lymphoma, not autoimmunity. Active autoimmune hepatitis patients had around 3-fold fewer exclusive TRB clusters than healthy donors. Primary autoimmune cytopenia patients appeared to lack physiological T cell clusters present in healthy donors.

TRB was amplified from around 250 ng of peripheral blood genomic DNA per sample. TRB was amplified by touch-down multiplex PCR, primer pools A and B combined. TCRdb reprocessed the multiplex PCR reads and reports one entry per CDR3 protein, with no DNA. The sample's table shows about 15,000 distinct CDR3 sequences. The receptor was isolated from a human donor with an autoimmune cytopenia or autoimmune hepatitis (not recorded which). What was sequenced was peripheral blood.

This CDR3 reads CASSYDSYYGYTF. The chain carries TRBV6-5 and TRBJ1-2; the TRBD1 assignment by TCRdb is unverifiable without DNA. The CDR3 spans 13 residues. Germline CDR1 reads MNHEY; CDR2 reads SVGAGI.